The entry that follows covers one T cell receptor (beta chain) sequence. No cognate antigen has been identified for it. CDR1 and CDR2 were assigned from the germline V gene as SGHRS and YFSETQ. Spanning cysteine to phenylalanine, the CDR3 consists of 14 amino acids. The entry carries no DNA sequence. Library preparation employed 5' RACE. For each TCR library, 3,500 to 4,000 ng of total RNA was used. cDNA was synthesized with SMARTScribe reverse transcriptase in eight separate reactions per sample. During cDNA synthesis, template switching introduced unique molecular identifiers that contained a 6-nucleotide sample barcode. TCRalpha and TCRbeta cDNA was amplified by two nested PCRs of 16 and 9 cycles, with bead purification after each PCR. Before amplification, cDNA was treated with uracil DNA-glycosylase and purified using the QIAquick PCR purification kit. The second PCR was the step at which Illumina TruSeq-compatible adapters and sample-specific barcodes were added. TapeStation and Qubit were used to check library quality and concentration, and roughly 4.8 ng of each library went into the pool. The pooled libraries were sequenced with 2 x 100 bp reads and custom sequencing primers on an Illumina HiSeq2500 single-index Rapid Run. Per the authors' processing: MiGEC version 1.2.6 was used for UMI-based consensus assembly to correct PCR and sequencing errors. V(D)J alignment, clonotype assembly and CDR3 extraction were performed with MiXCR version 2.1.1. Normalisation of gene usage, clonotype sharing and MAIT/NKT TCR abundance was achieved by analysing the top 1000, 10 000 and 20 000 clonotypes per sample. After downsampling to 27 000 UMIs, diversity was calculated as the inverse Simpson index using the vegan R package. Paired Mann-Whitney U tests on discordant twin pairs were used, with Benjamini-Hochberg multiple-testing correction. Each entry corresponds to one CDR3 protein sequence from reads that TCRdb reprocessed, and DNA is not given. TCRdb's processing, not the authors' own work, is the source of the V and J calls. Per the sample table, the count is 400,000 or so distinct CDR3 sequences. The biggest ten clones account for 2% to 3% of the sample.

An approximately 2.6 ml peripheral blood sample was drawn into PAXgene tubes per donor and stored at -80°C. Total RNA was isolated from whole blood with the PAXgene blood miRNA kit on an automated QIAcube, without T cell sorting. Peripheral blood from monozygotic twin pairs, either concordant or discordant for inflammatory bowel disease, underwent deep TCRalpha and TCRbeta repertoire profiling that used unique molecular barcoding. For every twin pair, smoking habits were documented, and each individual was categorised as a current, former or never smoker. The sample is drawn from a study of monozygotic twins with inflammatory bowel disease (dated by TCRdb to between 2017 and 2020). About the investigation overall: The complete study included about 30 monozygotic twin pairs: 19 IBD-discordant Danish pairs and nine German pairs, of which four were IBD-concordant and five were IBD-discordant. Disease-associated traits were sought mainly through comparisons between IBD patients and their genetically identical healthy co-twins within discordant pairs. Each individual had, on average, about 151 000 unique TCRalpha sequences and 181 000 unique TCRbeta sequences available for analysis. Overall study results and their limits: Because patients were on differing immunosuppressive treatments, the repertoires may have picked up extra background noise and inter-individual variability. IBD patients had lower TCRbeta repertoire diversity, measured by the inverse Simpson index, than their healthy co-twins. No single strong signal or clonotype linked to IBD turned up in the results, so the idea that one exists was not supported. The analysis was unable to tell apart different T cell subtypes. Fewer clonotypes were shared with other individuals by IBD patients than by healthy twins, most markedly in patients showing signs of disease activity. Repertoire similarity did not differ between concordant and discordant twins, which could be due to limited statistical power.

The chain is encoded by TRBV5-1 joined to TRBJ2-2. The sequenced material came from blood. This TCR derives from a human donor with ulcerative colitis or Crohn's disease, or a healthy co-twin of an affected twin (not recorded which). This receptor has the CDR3 CASSLDKPAGELFF.